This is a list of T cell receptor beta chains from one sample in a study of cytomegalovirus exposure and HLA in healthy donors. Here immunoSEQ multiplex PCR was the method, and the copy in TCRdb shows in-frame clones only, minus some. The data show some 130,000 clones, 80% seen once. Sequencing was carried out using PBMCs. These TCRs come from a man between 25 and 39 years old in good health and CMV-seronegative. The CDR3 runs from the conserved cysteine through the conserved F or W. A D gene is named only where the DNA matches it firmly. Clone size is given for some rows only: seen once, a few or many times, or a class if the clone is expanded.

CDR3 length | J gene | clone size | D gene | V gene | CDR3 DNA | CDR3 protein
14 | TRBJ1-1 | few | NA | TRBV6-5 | TGTGCCAGCAGGGTAGTCGAGAGGGCTGATGAAGCTTTCTTT | CASRVVERADEAFF
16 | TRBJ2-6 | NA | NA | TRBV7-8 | TGTGCCAGCAGCTTTGCTAGTCCCCCCGGGGCCAACGTCCTGACTTTC | CASSFASPPGANVLTF
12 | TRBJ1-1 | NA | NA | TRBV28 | TGTGCCAGCATGGCGGGGAGAACTGAAGCTTTCTTT | CASMAGRTEAFF
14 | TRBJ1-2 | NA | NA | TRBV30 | TGTGCCGGAAAACACACCGCGGGGGGCTATGGCTACACCTTC | CAGKHTAGGYGYTF
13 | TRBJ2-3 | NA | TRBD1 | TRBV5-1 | TGCGCCAGTTACCGGACAGGGGTGGATACGCAGTATTTT | CASYRTGVDTQYF
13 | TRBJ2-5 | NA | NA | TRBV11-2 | TGTGCCAGCAGCTTAGGGGCTGGAGAGACCCAGTACTTC | CASSLGAGETQYF
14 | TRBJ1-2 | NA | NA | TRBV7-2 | TGTGCCAGCAGCTACAGGAATACTAACTATGGCTACACCTTC | CASSYRNTNYGYTF
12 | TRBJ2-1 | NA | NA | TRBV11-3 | TGTGCCAGCAGCTTGAGTGAGGGTGAGCAGTTCTTC | CASSLSEGEQFF
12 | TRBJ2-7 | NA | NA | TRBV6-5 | TGTGCCAGCAGCGGGTGGTCCTACGAGCAGTACTTC | CASSGWSYEQYF
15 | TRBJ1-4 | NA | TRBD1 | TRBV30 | TGTGCCGGTTCGACAGGGACCGCAACTAATGAAAAACTGTTTTTT | CAGSTGTATNEKLFF
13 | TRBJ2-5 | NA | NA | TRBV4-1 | TGCGCCAGCAGCGGTAGCGGTGGTGAGACCCAGTACTTC | CASSGSGGETQYF
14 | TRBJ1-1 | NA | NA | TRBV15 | TGTGCCACCAGCAGCAGACAGAGACGAACTGAAGCTTTCTTT | CATSSRQRRTEAFF
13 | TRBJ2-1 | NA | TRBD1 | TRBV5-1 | TGCGCCAGCACCGGGACAGTTTTGGGTGAGCAGTTCTTC | CASTGTVLGEQFF
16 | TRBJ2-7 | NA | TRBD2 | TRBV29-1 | TGCAGCGCCGGACTGGGAGCCGGGACTAGCCTACACGAGCAGTACTTC | CSAGLGAGTSLHEQYF
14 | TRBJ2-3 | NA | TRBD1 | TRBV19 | TGTGCCAGTAGACCGGGACAGGGCTACCATACGCAGTATTTT | CASRPGQGYHTQYF
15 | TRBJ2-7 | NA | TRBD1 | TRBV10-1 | TGCGCCAGCAGTGACCCGACAGGGTCAGGCCACGAGCAGTACTTC | CASSDPTGSGHEQYF
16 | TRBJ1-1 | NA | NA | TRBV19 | TGTGCCAGTAGGGTCAATTCCGGGACTCAGAACACTGAAGCTTTCTTT | CASRVNSGTQNTEAFF
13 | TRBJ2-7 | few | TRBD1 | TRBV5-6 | TGTGCCAGCAGCCGGGGACAGACCTACGAGCAGTACTTC | CASSRGQTYEQYF
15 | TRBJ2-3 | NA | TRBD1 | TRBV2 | TGTGCCAGCAGTGGTAACGACAGGGGGACAGATACGCAGTATTTT | CASSGNDRGTDTQYF
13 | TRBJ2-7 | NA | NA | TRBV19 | TGTGCCAGTAGGCGGGACCCCACAGCCGAGCAGTACTTC | CASRRDPTAEQYF
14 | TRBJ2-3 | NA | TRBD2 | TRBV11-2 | TGTGCCAGCAGTCACGGGGGGGGTACAGATACGCAGTATTTT | CASSHGGGTDTQYF
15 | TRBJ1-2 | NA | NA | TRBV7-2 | TGTGCCAGCAGCTTACGACAGGCGCACTCCTATGGCTACACCTTC | CASSLRQAHSYGYTF
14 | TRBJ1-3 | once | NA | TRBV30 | TGTGCCTGGATCCGTTCCGGCTCTGGAAACACCATATATTTT | CAWIRSGSGNTIYF
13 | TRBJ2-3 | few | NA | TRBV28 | TGTGCCAGCAGTCCAGAATGGACAGATACGCAGTATTTT | CASSPEWTDTQYF
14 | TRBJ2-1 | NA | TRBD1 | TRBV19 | TGTGCCAGTACGACAGGGCTCTCCTACAATGAGCAGTTCTTC | CASTTGLSYNEQFF
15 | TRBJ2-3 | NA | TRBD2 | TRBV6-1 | TGTGCCAGCAGTGACCTAGCGGGAGGGCCTTTTACGCAGTATTTT | CASSDLAGGPFTQYF
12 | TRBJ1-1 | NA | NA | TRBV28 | TGTGCCAGCAGACCTCCGGGGTCCCCCGCTTTCTTT | CASRPPGSPAFF
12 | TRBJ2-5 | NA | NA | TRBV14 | TGTGCCAGCAGCCAAAGGGGGATGGCCCAGTACTTC | CASSQRGMAQYF
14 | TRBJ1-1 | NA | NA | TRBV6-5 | TGTGCCAGCAGTGAAAGGAGGGCGAACACTGAAGCTTTCTTT | CASSERRANTEAFF
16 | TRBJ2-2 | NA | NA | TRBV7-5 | TGTGCCAGAAGCTTAGTTGGAGGGGATAGCACCGGGGAGCTGTTTTTT | CARSLVGGDSTGELFF
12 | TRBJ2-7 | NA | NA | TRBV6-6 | TGTGCCCTGGGAGAGGAGTCCTACGAGCAGTACTTC | CALGEESYEQYF
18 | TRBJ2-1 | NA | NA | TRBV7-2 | TGTGCCAGCAGCTTAGCTCGCAGGCGGGACTCATATTACAATGAGCAGTTCTTC | CASSLARRRDSYYNEQFF
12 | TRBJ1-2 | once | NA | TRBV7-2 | TGTGCCAGCAGCTTAGAGAGGTTTGGCTACACCTTC | CASSLERFGYTF
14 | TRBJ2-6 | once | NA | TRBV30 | TGTGCCTGGAAGCTGAGCTCTGGGGCCAACGTCCTGACTTTC | CAWKLSSGANVLTF
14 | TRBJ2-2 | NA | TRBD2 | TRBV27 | TGTGCCAGCAGTTGGGAGGGTTACACCGGGGAGCTGTTTTTT | CASSWEGYTGELFF
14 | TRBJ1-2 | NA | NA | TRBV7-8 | TGTGCCAGCAGCTCCCGGACAGCTAAATATGGCTACACCTTC | CASSSRTAKYGYTF
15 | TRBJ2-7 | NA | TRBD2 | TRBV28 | TGTGCCAGCAGGGGCGGACTAGCGGGATCCTACGAGCAGTACTTC | CASRGGLAGSYEQYF
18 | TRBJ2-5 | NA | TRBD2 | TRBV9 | TGTGCCAGCAGTCTAGTAGCAGAACCGGGACTAGCGGTGGAGACCCAGTACTTC | CASSLVAEPGLAVETQYF
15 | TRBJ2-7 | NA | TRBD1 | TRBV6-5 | TGTGCCAGCAGACAGTCGGGACAGGGGAGGAACGAGCAGTACTTC | CASRQSGQGRNEQYF
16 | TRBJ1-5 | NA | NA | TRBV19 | TGTGCCAGTAGTACCCCTTTTGGGGGGTCTTTTGGGCCCCAGCATTTT | CASSTPFGGSFGPQHF
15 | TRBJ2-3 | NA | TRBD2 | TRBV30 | TGTGCCTGGAATCGGCTAGCGGGAGAAGGAGATACGCAGTATTTT | CAWNRLAGEGDTQYF
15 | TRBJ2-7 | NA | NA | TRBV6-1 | TGTGCCAGCAGTGAAGGCCCAGGGAAGACCTACGAGCAGTACTTC | CASSEGPGKTYEQYF
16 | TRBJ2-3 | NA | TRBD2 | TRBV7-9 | TGTGCCAGCAGCTTAGCCGGCGGGGGGGCCACAGATACGCAGTATTTT | CASSLAGGGATDTQYF
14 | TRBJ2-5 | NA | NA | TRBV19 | TGTGCCAGTACCGACAGATTCCTCCAAGAGACCCAGTACTTC | CASTDRFLQETQYF
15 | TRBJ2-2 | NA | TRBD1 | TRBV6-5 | TGTGCCAGCAGCCACGGACAGGCGAACACCGGGGAGCTGTTTTTT | CASSHGQANTGELFF
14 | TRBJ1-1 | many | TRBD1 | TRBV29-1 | TGCAGCGTTGGAGGTCCAGGGGGCGGTACTGAAGCTTTCTTT | CSVGGPGGGTEAFF
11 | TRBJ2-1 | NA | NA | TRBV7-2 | TGTGCCAGCAGCTTAGGGAGTGAGCAGTTCTTC | CASSLGSEQFF
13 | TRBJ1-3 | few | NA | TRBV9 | TGTGCCAGCAGCGTACGGTCTGGAAACACCATATATTTT | CASSVRSGNTIYF
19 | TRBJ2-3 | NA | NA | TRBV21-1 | TGTGCCAGCAGCAAACTCAACGTAGCCCGGTCTTATGCCACAGATACGCAGTATTTT | CASSKLNVARSYATDTQYF
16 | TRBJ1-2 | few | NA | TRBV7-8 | TGTGCCAGCAGCGAATCAGGGCAAGGGGGATACTATGGCTACACCTTC | CASSESGQGGYYGYTF
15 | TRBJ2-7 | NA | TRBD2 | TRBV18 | TGTGCCAGCTCACAAACTAGCGGGAGGGGAGCCGAGCAGTACTTC | CASSQTSGRGAEQYF